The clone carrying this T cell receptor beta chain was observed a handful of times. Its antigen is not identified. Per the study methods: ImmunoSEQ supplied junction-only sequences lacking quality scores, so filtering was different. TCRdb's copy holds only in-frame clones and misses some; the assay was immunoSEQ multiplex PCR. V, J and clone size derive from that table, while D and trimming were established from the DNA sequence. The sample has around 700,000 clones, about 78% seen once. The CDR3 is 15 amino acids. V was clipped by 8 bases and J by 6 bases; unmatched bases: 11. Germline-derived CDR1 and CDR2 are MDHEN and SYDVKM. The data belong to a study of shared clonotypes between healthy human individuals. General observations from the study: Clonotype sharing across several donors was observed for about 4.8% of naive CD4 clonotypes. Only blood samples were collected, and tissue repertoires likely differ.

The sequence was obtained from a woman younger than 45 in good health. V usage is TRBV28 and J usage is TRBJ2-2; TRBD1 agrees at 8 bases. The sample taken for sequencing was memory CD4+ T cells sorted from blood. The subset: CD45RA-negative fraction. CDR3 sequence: CASHLRTGPAGELFF. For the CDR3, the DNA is TGTGCCAGCCATCTCCGGACAGGGCCCGCCGGGGAGCTGTTTTTT.